This T cell receptor beta chain was retrieved from a study of shared clonotypes between healthy human individuals. The method was immunoSEQ multiplex PCR; TCRdb's version includes in-frame clones alone and lacks a portion of them. This sample has nearly 1,000,000 clones, with roughly 72% found just once. The junction had 7 bases not matched to a gene; V was cut back by 2 bases and J by 6 bases. Per the germline V gene, CDR1 is SGHNT and CDR2 is YYREEE (reference sequence). This CDR3 contains 14 residues. Sequenced: memory CD4+ T cells sorted from blood. As for subset: CD45RA-negative fraction. The chain joins TRBV5-4 to TRBJ1-2, with TRBD1 matching 7 bases. The receptor was isolated from a man younger than 35 in good health. CDR3 coding DNA: TGTGCCAGCAGCTTACAGGGGATTAGGGATGGCTACACCTTC. Translation gives CASSLQGIRDGYTF.